This paragraph reports one TCR beta chain. Its specificity is unknown. This entry is derived from a study of multiple sclerosis patients with progressive multifocal leukoencephalopathy. Study-wide results and limits: In most PML patients, TRB repertoires appeared less diverse by entropy. Expanded clones at PML onset predated and persisted through natalizumab therapy. Whether JC virus or general immunocompromise explains the findings remained unclear.

The time point: time of PML onset. JC virus DNA in cerebrospinal fluid confirmed the PML diagnosis. Germline V gene sequence: CDR1 SGDLS, CDR2 YYNGEE. V shed 4 bases and J shed 1 base, with 14 bases lying between them. The CDR3 length is 15 residues. The table came from immunoSEQ multiplex PCR; TCRdb's copy has only in-frame clones and leaves some out. The sample carries 25,000 to 35,000 clones, 87% recorded once. Sequenced here: PBMCs, sampled from a patient treated with natalizumab. This chain links TRBV9 with TRBJ1-1, with a tentative D call TRBD1 (6 bases). The sequence came from a human donor with progressive multifocal leukoencephalopathy. CDR3 protein: CASSLATGENTEAFF. In DNA form, the CDR3 reads TGTGCCAGCAGCCTCGCGACAGGAGAGAACACTGAAGCTTTCTTT.